This passage covers 16 T cell receptor beta chains from one sample sequenced in a study of cytomegalovirus exposure and HLA in healthy donors. Primers: 60 Vbeta forward and 13 Jbeta reverse. Measured with immunoSEQ multiplex PCR; TCRdb has only the in-frame clones, and not every one. The sample has over 150,000 clones, nearly 80% seen once. The sequenced sample consisted of PBMCs. The source of these receptors is a man aged 18 to 29 in good health and CMV-seropositive.

The rearrangement links TRBV9 to TRBJ1-6, with 7 bases that match TRBD1. J was trimmed by 2 bases and V by 3 bases; bases with no gene match: 8. Per the germline V gene, CDR1 is SGDLS and CDR2 is YYNGEE. The CDR3 totals 17 residues. The CDR3 DNA is TGTGCCAGCAGCGACCGGGACAGATCAGCCTATAATTCACCCCTCCACTTT. Protein sequence: CASSDRDRSAYNSPLHF. Full variable domain (rest looked up from reference TRBV9 and TRBJ1-6): DSGVTQTPKHLITATGQRVTLRCSPRSGDLSVYWYQQSLDQGLQFLIQYYNGEERAKGNILERFSAQQFPDLHSELNLSSLELGDSALYFCASSDRDRSAYNSPLHFGNGTRLTVT.

The chain has TRBV10-1 and TRBJ1-5; D gene ambiguous. With 2 bases removed from V and 2 bases from J, the gap between germline ends came to 28 bases. Germline-derived CDR1 and CDR2 are WNHNN and SYGVQD (reference sequence). The CDR3 covers 21 residues. The CDR3 sequence is CASSERGLRRVGRGGNQPQHF. The CDR3 nucleotides read TGCGCCAGCAGTGAGAGAGGTTTGAGGAGGGTCGGGCGTGGGGGCAATCAGCCCCAGCATTTT.

The chain uses TRBV9 and TRBJ2-7; unclear D gene. The CDR3 covers 15 residues. Between the trimmed V and J ends, which lost 5 bases and 3 bases, there was a span of 18 bases. Per germline, CDR1 SGDLS and CDR2 YYNGEE. The CDR3 is CASSPYSRRDYEQYF. In nucleotides, the CDR3 is TGTGCCAGCAGTCCCTACAGTAGACGCGACTACGAGCAGTACTTC.

This sequence joins TRBV9 and TRBJ2-4, with 8 bases aligning to TRBD2. CDR1 is SGDLS, CDR2 YYNGEE, per germline. Trimming removed 3 bases from V and 4 bases from J; junction bases left unmatched: 3. CDR3 size: 14 residues. CDR3 bases: TGTGCCAGCAGCGAAGGGACTAGGAAAAACATTCAGTACTTC. It is translated as CASSEGTRKNIQYF.

The rearrangement links TRBV7-9 to TRBJ1-2, with no clear D. The CDR3 sequence is 14 residues long. Trimming shortened V by 5 bases and J by 4 bases, and 14 bases separated the two germline ends. Germline V CDR1 and CDR2: SEHNR, FQNEAQ (reference sequence). CDR3 DNA: TGTGCCAGCAGCACCGCCGCCAGGCCCTATGGCTACACCTTC. It encodes CASSTAARPYGYTF.

For this clone: Compared with germline, one end of the junction differs, possibly owing to a read error. The chain links TRBV7-9 to TRBJ2-5; 8 nucleotides line up with TRBD2. This CDR3 has 14 amino acids. Per the germline V gene, CDR1 is SEHNR and CDR2 is FQNEAQ (reference sequence). In DNA form, the CDR3 reads TGTTCCAGCAGCCCCGGACTAGCCGCCGAGACCCAGTACTTC. Translated, it gives CSSSPGLAAETQYF. The full variable domain, completed using reference TRBV7-9 and TRBJ2-5, is DTGVSQNPRHKITKRGQNVTFRCDPISEHNRLYWYRQTLGQGPEFLTYFQNEAQLEKSRLLSDRFSAERPKGSFSTLEIQRTEQGDSAMYLCSSSPGLAAETQYFGPGTRLLVL.

The chain couples TRBV5-4 to TRBJ2-7, with 10 bases identical to TRBD1. V lost 4 bases and J lost 2; bases outside the gene matches: 3. This CDR3 comprises 14 residues. Germline V CDR1 and CDR2: SGHNT, YYREEE (reference sequence). DNA of the CDR3: TGTGCCAGCAGCGGTGACAGGGGGCCCTACGAGCAGTACTTC. The encoded protein is CASSGDRGPYEQYF.

This clone was found a few times. The chain has TRBV10-3 and TRBJ1-1, with D possibly TRBD1 on 5 matching bases. CDR1 is ENHRY and CDR2 is SYGVKD in the germline V gene. The ends were cut back, 3 bases at V and 0 bases at J, with 11 bases in the middle. The CDR3 runs 15 residues. CDR3 loop: CAISDRQSMNTEAFF. In nucleotides, the CDR3 is TGTGCCATCAGTGATCGACAGAGCATGAACACTGAAGCTTTCTTT.

The rearrangement uses TRBV19 and TRBJ2-5; 9 nucleotides agree with TRBD2. The V and J ends lost 7 bases and 4 bases, in that order; junction bases with no gene match: 10. This CDR3 is built from 15 residues. The germline gives CDR1 LNHDA, CDR2 SQIVND (reference sequence). The CDR3 reads CASMRGGGRGETQYF. CDR3 DNA: TGTGCCAGTATGAGGGGAGGCGGGAGGGGAGAGACCCAGTACTTC.

The chain joins TRBV9 to TRBJ1-5, with a possible D match to TRBD1 (5 bases). Trimming took off 3 bases at V and 5 bases at J, with 12 bases between the two ends. The germline CDR1 and CDR2 sequences are SGDLS and YYNGEE. The CDR3 has 14 amino acids. The CDR3 DNA sequence: TGTGCCAGCAGCGCGGGGGTCCGAGATCAGCCCCAGCATTTT. Translating it yields CASSAGVRDQPQHF.

The CDR3 DNA is TGTGCCAGCTCACCCCAGACCCGCATTGGACAGCTCTCTGGAAACACCATATATTTT. Its protein is CASSPQTRIGQLSGNTIYF. The J gene is TRBJ1-3, the V gene TRBV18; a weak D match, TRBD1 (6 bases). This CDR3 has 19 amino acids. Germline CDR1 KGHSH, CDR2 LQKENI. The V gene lost 3 bases and the J gene lost 0 bases, with 21 bases spanning the gap.

This chain links TRBV20-1 with TRBJ2-5; D uncertain. CDR1 and CDR2 (germline): DFQATT, SNEGSKA (reference sequence). V gave up 3 bases and J gave up 1 base, with 3 bases separating them. This CDR3 has 11 residues. CDR3 loop: CSARAQETQYF. CDR3 nucleotide sequence: TGCAGTGCTAGGGCCCAAGAGACCCAGTACTTC.

The chain has TRBV19 and TRBJ1-5, with 9 bases identical to TRBD1. CDR1 is LNHDA, CDR2 SQIVND, per germline (reference sequence). The trim removed 6 bases at V and 6 bases at J, leaving 9 bases unmatched. CDR3 length equals 15 residues. Here the CDR3 reads CASRMPGQGIQPQHF. In DNA form, the CDR3 reads TGTGCCAGTAGGATGCCGGGACAGGGTATTCAGCCCCAGCATTTT.

With regard to this clone: Compared with germline, one end of the junction differs, possibly owing to a read error. V usage is TRBV19 and J usage is TRBJ2-7, with 8 bases that match TRBD1. Germline V lookup: CDR1 LNHDA, CDR2 SQIVND (reference sequence). This CDR3 contains 10 residues. CDR3 nucleotides: TGTGCCAGTCGATCCGGGACAGGATCCTTC. Amino acid sequence: CASRSGTGSF.

The chain joins TRBV7-9 to TRBJ2-7; TRBD2 aligns across 11 bases. J lost 2 bases, V lost 4 bases, and 7 bases had no gene match. The CDR3 spans 16 residues. Germline CDR1 and CDR2: SEHNR and FQNEAQ (reference sequence). The CDR3 DNA is TGTGCCAGCAGCTACCCGACTAGCGGGGCTACCTACGAGCAGTACTTC. Encoded protein: CASSYPTSGATYEQYF.

The V gene is TRBV7-8, the J gene TRBJ1-5; D might be TRBD1 (5 bases). Germline V gives CDR1 SGHVS, CDR2 FQNEAQ. This CDR3 has 17 residues. Trimming took 5 bases from V and 1 from J, leaving 18 bases between them. This CDR3 reads CASSTLQGMRSNQPQHF. The CDR3 nucleotides read TGTGCCAGCAGCACGCTCCAGGGAATGAGAAGCAATCAGCCCCAGCATTTT.